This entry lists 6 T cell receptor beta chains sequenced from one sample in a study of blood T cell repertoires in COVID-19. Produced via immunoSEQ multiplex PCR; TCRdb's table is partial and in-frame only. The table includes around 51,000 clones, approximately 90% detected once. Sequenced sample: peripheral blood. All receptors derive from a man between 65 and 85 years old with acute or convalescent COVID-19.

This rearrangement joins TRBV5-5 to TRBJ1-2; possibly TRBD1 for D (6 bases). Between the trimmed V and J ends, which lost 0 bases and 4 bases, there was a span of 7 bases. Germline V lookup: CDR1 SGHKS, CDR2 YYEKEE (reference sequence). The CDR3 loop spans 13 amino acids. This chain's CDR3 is CASSLAGVYGYTF. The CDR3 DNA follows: TGTGCCAGCAGCTTGGCAGGGGTCTATGGCTACACCTTC.

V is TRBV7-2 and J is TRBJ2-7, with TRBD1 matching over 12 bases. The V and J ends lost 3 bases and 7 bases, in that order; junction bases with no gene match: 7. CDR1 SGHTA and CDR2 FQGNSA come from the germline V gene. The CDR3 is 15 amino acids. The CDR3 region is CASSFRGQGAKEQYF. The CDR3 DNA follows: TGTGCCAGCAGCTTCCGGGGACAGGGGGCTAAAGAGCAGTACTTC. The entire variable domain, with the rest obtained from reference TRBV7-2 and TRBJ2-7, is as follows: GAGVSQSPSNKVTEKGKDVELRCDPISGHTALYWYRQSLGQGLEFLIYFQGNSAPDKSGLPSDRFSAERTGGSVSTLTIQRTQQEDSAVYLCASSFRGQGAKEQYFGPGTRLTVT.

The CDR3 protein is CASIEGGAGNTIYF. CDR3 in DNA: TGTGCCAGCATCGAGGGGGGGGCTGGAAACACCATATATTTT. The chain combines TRBV28 with TRBJ1-3; TRBD1 might be the D (6 bases). The germline CDR1 and CDR2 sequences are MDHEN and SYDVKM. The CDR3 runs 14 residues. Trimming removed 7 bases at V and 2 bases at J, with 12 bases between.

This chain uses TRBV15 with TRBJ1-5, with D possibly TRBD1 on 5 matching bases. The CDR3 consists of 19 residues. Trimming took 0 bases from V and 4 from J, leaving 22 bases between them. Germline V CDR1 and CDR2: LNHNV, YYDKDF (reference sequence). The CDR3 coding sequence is TGTGCCACCAGCAGAGATTGGGGAAGGAGGGGTTTAGGAAATCAGCCCCAGCATTTT. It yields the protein CATSRDWGRRGLGNQPQHF.

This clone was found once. CDR3 residues: CASSITGTGYSPLHF. CDR3 nucleotide sequence: TGTGCCAGTAGTATAACCGGGACAGGTTATTCACCCCTCCACTTT. The chain has TRBV19 and TRBJ1-6; 8 bases map to TRBD1. Looked up from germline, CDR1 is LNHDA and CDR2 is SQIVND (reference sequence). This CDR3 spans 15 amino acids. With 2 bases clipped from V and 8 bases from J, the junction kept 5 bases outside the gene matches.

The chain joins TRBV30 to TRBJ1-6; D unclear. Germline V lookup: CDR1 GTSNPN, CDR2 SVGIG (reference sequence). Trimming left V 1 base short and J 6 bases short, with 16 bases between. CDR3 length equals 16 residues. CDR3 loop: CAWSDKLPDFNSPLHF. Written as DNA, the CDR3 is TGTGCCTGGAGTGATAAGTTACCGGACTTTAATTCACCCCTCCACTTT.